The source of this T cell receptor (beta chain) is a study of T cells in Graves' hyperthyroidism and ophthalmopathy. RNA transcripts were the template for amplifying TCR beta CDR3 regions. Researchers ran a first-round RT-PCR on the TCR CDR3 using the HTBI primer set. TCRdb re-analysed the multiplex PCR reads in MiXCR, keeping a single row per CDR3 protein. The data hold about 560,000 distinct CDR3 sequences, with around 15% observed a single time. Trimming took 4 bases from V and 6 from J, leaving 24 bases between them. This CDR3 contains 16 residues. The germline gives CDR1 SQVTM, CDR2 ANQGSEA. At least ten counts were recorded for this clonotype.

The gene calls are TRBV29-1 and TRBJ1-1; perhaps TRBD1 as D (5 bases). This sequence was found in a woman aged 18 to 35 with Graves' hyperthyroidism. The sequencing sample was made of blood. Here the CDR3 reads CSVGDFAPIGSAEAFF. The CDR3 nucleotides are TGCAGCGTTGGGGACTTCGCCCCAATCGGATCCGCTGAAGCTTTCTTT.